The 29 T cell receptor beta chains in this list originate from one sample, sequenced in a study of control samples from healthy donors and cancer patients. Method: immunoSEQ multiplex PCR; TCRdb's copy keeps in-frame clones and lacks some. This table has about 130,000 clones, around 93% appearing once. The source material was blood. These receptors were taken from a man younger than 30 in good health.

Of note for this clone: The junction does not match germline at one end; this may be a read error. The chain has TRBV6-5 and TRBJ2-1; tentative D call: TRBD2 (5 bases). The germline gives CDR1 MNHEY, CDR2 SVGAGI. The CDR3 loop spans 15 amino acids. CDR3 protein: CTSSYSGLIYNEQFF. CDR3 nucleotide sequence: TGTACCAGCAGTTACTCTGGACTGATCTACAATGAGCAGTTCTTC.

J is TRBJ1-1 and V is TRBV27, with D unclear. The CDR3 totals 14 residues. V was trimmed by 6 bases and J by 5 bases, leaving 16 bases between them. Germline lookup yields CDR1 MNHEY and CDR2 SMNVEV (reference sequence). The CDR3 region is CASRLQTRGTEAFF. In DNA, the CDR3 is TGTGCCAGCAGACTCCAGACCAGAGGGACTGAAGCTTTCTTT.

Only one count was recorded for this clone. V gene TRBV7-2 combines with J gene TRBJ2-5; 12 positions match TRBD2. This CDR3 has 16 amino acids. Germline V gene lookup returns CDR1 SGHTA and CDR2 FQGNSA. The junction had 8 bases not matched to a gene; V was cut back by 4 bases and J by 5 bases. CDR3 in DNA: TGTGCCAGCAGCTCTGACCTAGCGGGGGGGCGGGAGACCCAGTACTTC. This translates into CASSSDLAGGRETQYF.

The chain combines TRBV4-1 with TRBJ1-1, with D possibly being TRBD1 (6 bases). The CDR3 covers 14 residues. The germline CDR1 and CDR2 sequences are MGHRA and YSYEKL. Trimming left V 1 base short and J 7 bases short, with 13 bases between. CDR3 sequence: CASSQGRGSNEAFF. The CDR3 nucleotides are TGCGCCAGCAGCCAAGGCAGGGGCTCTAATGAAGCTTTCTTT.

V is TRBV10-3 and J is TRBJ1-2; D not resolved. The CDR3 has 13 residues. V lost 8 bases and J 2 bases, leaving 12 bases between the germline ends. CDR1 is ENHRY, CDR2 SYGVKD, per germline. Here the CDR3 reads CAIAPGGNYGYTF. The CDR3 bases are TGTGCCATCGCCCCAGGCGGGAACTATGGCTACACCTTC.

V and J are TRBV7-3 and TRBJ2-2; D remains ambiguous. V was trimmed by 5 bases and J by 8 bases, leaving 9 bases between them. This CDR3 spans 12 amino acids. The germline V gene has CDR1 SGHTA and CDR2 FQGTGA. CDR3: CASSHPKGELFF. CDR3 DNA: TGTGCCAGCAGCCACCCTAAGGGGGAGCTGTTTTTT.

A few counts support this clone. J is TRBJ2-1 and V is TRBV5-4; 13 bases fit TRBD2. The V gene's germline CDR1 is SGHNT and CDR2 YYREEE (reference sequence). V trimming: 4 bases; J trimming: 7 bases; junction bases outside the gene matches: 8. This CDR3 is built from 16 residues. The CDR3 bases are TGTGCCAGCAGCCCTGGGACTAGCGGGGCCTGGAATGAGCAGTTCTTC. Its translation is CASSPGTSGAWNEQFF.

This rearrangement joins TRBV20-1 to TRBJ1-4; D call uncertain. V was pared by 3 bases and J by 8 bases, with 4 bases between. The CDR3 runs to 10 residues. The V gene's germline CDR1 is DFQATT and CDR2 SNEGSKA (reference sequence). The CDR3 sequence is CSARGEKLFF. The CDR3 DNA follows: TGCAGTGCTAGGGGCGAAAAACTGTTTTTT.

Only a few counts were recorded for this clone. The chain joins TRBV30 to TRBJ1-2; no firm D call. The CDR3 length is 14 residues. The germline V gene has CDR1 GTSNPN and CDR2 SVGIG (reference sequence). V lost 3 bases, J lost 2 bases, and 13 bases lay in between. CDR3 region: CAWREKVYNYGYTF. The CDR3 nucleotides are TGTGCCTGGAGAGAAAAGGTGTACAACTATGGCTACACCTTC.

The CDR3 here is CASSQAAEYEQYF. CDR3 sequence (DNA): TGTGCCAGCAGCCAAGCAGCAGAATACGAGCAGTACTTC. This sequence joins TRBV3-1 (or the pseudogene TRBV3-2) and TRBJ2-7; no reliable D call. The V gene lost 1 base and the J gene lost 4 bases, with 8 bases spanning the gap. CDR1 LGHDT and CDR2 YNNKEL come from the germline V gene (reference sequence). This CDR3 is 13 amino acids long.

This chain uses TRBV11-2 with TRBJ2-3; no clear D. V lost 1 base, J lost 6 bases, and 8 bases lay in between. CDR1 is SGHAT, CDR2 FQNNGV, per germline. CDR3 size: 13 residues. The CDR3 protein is CASSLALRDTQYF. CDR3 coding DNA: TGTGCCAGCAGCTTAGCCCTACGCGATACGCAGTATTTT.

CDR3 residues: CASSEYQDTEAFF. As DNA, the CDR3 is TGTGCCAGCAGTGAATATCAGGATACTGAAGCTTTCTTT. This rearrangement joins TRBV25-1 to TRBJ1-1; no clear D. V was clipped by 0 bases and J by 5 bases, with 7 bases between them. The length of the CDR3 is 13 residues. Germline values: CDR1 MGHDK, CDR2 SYGVNS.

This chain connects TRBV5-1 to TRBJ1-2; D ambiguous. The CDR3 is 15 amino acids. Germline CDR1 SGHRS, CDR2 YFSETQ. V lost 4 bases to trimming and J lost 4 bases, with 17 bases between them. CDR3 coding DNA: TGCGCCAGCAGCCCTCGTGAGGGAAAAAGCTATGGCTACACCTTC. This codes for CASSPREGKSYGYTF. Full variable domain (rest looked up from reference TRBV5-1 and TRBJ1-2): KAGVTQTPRYLIKTRGQQVTLSCSPISGHRSVSWYQQTPGQGLQFLFEYFSETQRNKGNFPGRFSGRQFSNSRSEMNVSTLELGDSALYLCASSPREGKSYGYTFGSGTRLTVV.

The CDR3 DNA is TGTGCCAGCAGCGGAAGGACTAGCCTCCCCCAAGAGACCCAGTACTTC. Translating it yields CASSGRTSLPQETQYF. This chain joins TRBV11-2 and TRBJ2-5; TRBD2 matches at 8 bases. CDR3 length equals 16 residues. J gave up 1 base and V 5 bases, and 9 bases lay outside the gene matches. Germline assignment: CDR1 SGHAT and CDR2 FQNNGV.

CDR3 sequence: CASSRGGESEKLFF. In DNA form, the CDR3 reads TGTGCCAGCAGTCGCGGGGGAGAGAGTGAAAAACTGTTTTTT. V usage is TRBV9 and J usage is TRBJ1-4, with D maybe TRBD1 (5 bases). Germline V gene lookup returns CDR1 SGDLS and CDR2 YYNGEE. The CDR3 runs to 14 residues. Trimming pared 5 bases from V and 7 bases from J, leaving 15 bases between. The full variable domain, its missing parts supplied by reference TRBV9 and TRBJ1-4, is DSGVTQTPKHLITATGQRVTLRCSPRSGDLSVYWYQQSLDQGLQFLIQYYNGEERAKGNILERFSAQQFPDLHSELNLSSLELGDSALYFCASSRGGESEKLFFGSGTQLSVL.

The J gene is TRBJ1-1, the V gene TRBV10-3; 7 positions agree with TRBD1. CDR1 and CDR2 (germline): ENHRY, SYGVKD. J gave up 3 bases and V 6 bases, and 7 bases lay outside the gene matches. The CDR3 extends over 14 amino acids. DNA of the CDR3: TGTGCCATCAGCGGACAGGACCGGGACACTGAAGCTTTCTTT. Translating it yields CAISGQDRDTEAFF.

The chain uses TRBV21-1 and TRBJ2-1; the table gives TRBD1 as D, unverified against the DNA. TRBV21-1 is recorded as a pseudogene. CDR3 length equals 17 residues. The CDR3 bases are TGTGCCAGCAGCATAACGACAGGGAGAATGACCTACAATGAGCAGTTCTTC. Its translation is CASSITTGRMTYNEQFF.

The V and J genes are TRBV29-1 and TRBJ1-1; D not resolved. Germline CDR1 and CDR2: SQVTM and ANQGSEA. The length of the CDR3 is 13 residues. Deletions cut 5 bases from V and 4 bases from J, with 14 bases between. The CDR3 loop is CSVRANRGTEAFF. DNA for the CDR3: TGCAGCGTTCGAGCCAATCGGGGCACTGAAGCTTTCTTT.

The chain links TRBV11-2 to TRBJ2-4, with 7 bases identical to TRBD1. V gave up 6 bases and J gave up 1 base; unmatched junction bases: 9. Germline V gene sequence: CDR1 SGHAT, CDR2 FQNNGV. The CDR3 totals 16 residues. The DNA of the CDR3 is TGTGCCAGCAGGGCGACAGGGAGTATCGCCAAAAACATTCAGTACTTC. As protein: CASRATGSIAKNIQYF.

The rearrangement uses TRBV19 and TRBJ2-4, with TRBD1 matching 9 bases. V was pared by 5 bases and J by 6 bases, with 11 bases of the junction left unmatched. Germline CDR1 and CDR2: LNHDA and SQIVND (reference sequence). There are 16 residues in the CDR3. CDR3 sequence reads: CASSPRQGVLGNIQYF. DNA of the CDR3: TGTGCCAGTAGTCCCCGACAGGGGGTTTTGGGAAACATTCAGTACTTC.

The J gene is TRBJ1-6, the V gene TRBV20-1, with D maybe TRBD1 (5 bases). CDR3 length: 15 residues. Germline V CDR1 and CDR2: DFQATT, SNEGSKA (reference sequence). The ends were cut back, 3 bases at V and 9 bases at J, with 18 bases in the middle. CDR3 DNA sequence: TGCAGTGCTAGTTCCCCGGGGGGAGGGCCTTCACCCCTCCACTTT. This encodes CSASSPGGGPSPLHF.

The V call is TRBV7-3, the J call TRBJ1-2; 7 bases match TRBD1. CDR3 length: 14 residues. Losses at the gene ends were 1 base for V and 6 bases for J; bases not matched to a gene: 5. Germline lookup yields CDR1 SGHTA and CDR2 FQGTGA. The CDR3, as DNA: TGTGCCAGCAGCTTAAGCGGAACAGGGGATGGCTACACCTTC. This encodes CASSLSGTGDGYTF.

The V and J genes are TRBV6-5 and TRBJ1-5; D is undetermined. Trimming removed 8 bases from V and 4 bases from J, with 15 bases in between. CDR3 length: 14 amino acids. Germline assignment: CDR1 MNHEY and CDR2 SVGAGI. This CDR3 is CASRVRTGNQPQHF. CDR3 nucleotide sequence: TGTGCCAGCCGAGTCAGGACGGGAAATCAGCCCCAGCATTTT.

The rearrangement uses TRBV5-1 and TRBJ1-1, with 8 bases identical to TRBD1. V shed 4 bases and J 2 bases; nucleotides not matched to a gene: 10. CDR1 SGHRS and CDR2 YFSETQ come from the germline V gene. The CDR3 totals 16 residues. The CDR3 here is CASSGSQGAGNTEAFF. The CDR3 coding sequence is TGCGCCAGCAGCGGCTCCCAGGGGGCGGGAAACACTGAAGCTTTCTTT.

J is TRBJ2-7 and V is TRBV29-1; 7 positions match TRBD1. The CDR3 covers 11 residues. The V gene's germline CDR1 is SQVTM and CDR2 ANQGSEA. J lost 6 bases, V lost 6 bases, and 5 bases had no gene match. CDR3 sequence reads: CSVTTGSEQYF. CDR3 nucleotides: TGCAGCGTAACGACAGGGAGCGAGCAGTACTTC.

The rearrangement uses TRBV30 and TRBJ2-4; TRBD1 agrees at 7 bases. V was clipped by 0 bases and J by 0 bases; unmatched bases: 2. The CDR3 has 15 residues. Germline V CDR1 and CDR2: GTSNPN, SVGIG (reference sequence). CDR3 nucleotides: TGTGCCTGGAGTGTACAGGGGCTAGCCAAAAACATTCAGTACTTC. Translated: CAWSVQGLAKNIQYF.

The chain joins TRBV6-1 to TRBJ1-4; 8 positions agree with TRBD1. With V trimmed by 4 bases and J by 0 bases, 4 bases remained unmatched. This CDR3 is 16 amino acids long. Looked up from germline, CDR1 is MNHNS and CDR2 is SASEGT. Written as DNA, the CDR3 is TGTGCCAGCAGTGGGCAGGGGGCCGCAACTAATGAAAAACTGTTTTTT. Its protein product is CASSGQGAATNEKLFF.

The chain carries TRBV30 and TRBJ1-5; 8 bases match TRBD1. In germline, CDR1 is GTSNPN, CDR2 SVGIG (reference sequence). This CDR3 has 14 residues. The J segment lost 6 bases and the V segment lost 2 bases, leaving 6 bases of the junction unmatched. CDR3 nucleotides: TGTGCCTGGAGTATCTCAGGGGGCTTTCAGCCCCAGCATTTT. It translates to CAWSISGGFQPQHF.

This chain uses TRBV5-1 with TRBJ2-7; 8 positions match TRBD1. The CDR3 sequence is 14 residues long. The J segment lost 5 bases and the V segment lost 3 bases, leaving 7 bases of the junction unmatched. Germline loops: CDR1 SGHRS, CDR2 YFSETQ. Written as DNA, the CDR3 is TGCGCCAGCAGCTCCCCGGACAGGGCCCACGAGCAGTACTTC. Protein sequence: CASSSPDRAHEQYF.